What follows are 4 T cell receptor beta chains derived from one specimen sequenced in a study of blood T cell repertoires in COVID-19. Only in-frame clones appear in the TCRdb table, and some are missing; sequencing was by immunoSEQ multiplex PCR. The table includes 250,000 or so clones, roughly 88% detected once. Sequencing was performed on PBMCs or T cells enriched from blood (not recorded which). The receptors derive from a woman aged 40 to 50 who had been exposed to COVID-19.

This clone was counted between two and nine times. The chain employs TRBV10-2 and TRBJ1-1; TRBD1 aligns across 8 bases. This CDR3 region has 14 residues. Germline CDR1 WSHSY, CDR2 SAAADI. J lost 4 bases, V lost 4 bases, and 5 bases had no gene match. For the CDR3, the DNA is TGCGCCAGCAGTGTCGCAGGGGGCGGCACTGAAGCTTTCTTT. Translating it yields CASSVAGGGTEAFF.

This chain uses TRBV7-7 with TRBJ2-2; TRBD2 aligns across 8 bases. Germline CDR1 and CDR2: SSHAT and FNYEAQ (reference sequence). V dropped 6 bases and J dropped 7; count of bases not matched to a gene: 13. There are 16 residues in the CDR3. The CDR3 region has the DNA TGTGCCAGCAGACCTACCGGGACTAGTAAAGGCGGGGAGCTGTTTTTT. Amino acids: CASRPTGTSKGGELFF.

V and J are TRBV6-2 or TRBV6-3 and TRBJ2-5; 7 nucleotides agree with TRBD1. The CDR3 loop spans 15 amino acids. From germline, CDR1 is MNHEY and CDR2 SVGEGT. After removal of 6 bases from V and 2 bases from J, the junction contained 9 bases not matched to a gene. DNA of the CDR3: TGTGCCAGCAGCCGACAGGGACAGAGACAAGAGACCCAGTACTTC. This codes for CASSRQGQRQETQYF.

The chain combines TRBV4-2 with TRBJ2-1; TRBD1 aligns across 7 bases. Per the germline V gene, CDR1 is LGHNA and CDR2 is YNFKEQ. V lost 0 bases, J lost 5 bases, and 10 bases stayed unmatched. This CDR3 is 17 amino acids long. CDR3 loop: CASSQDLRGRRDNEQFF. CDR3 nucleotide sequence: TGTGCCAGCAGCCAAGATCTTAGGGGGCGCCGGGACAATGAGCAGTTCTTC.